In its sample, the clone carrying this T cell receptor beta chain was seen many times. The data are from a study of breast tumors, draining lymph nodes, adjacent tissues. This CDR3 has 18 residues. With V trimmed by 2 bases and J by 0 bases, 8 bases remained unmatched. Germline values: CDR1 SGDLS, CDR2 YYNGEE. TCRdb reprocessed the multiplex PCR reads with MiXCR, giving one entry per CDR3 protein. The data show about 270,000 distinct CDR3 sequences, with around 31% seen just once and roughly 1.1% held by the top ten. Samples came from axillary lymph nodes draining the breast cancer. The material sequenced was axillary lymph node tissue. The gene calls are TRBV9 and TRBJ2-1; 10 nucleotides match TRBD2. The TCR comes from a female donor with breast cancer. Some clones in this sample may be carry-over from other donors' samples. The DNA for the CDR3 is TGTGCCAGCAGCGTTAGCGTAGGACTAGCGGTCTCCTACAATGAGCAGTTCTTC. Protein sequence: CASSVSVGLAVSYNEQFF.